These 10 T cell receptor beta chains were sequenced from one sample in a study of spatial heterogeneity in lung cancer. This sample's time point: sample taken at primary tumor resection. Whole RNA was taken from tumor, nontumor lung or frozen PBMC; it was then sequenced unsorted. TCRdb fed the 5' RACE reads into MiXCR, producing one record per CDR3 protein. This table holds about 52,000 distinct CDR3 sequences, about 7% found once. This material consisted of PBMCs, taken at surgery. All receptors derive from a female donor with early-stage non-small cell lung cancer.

A few counts support this clonotype. The gene calls are TRBV20-1 and TRBJ2-7, with TRBD2 matching 7 bases. The CDR3 runs 14 residues. The germline V gene has CDR1 DFQATT and CDR2 SNEGSKA (reference sequence). V dropped 1 base and J dropped 0; count of bases not matched to a gene: 3. The CDR3: CSARAAGPSYEQYF. DNA for the CDR3: TGCAGTGCTAGAGCAGCGGGGCCCTCCTACGAGCAGTACTTC.

This clonotype was observed at least ten times. The chain is built from TRBV2 and TRBJ2-1, with a possible D match to TRBD2 (6 bases). CDR3 size: 15 residues. Germline V lookup: CDR1 SNHLY, CDR2 FYNNEI. Trimming left V 8 bases short and J 3 bases short, with 17 bases between. The CDR3 loop is CASPTRGGVYNEQFF. The DNA of the CDR3 is TGTGCCAGCCCGACGCGGGGAGGCGTCTACAATGAGCAGTTCTTC.

This clonotype was seen only a few times. The CDR3 sequence: CASSQITRGHPSSGNTIYF. The DNA of the CDR3 is TGCGCCAGCAGCCAAATAACCCGGGGACACCCGAGCTCTGGAAACACCATATATTTT. The chain uses TRBV4-3 and TRBJ1-3; D might be TRBD1 (6 bases). The CDR3 length is 19 residues. Germline V gene sequence: CDR1 LGHNA, CDR2 YSLEER. V was cut by 2 bases and J by 0 bases, with 20 bases left in between.

The V and J genes are TRBV6-4 and TRBJ2-5; tentative D call: TRBD2 (5 bases). This CDR3 has 14 amino acids. CDR1 MRHNA and CDR2 SNTAGT come from the germline V gene. The CDR3 DNA follows: TGTGTCGACCGGCTACCGGAGGTTGTAGAGACCCAGTACTTC. Amino acids: CVDRLPEVVETQYF.

The table lists this clonotype with a few counts. The chain has TRBV19 and TRBJ2-6; 7 positions match TRBD1. Germline V gives CDR1 LNHDA, CDR2 SQIVND (reference sequence). This CDR3 has 18 amino acids. V trimming: 10 bases; J trimming: 0 bases; junction bases outside the gene matches: 15. The CDR3 is CATSPRTGRISGANVLTF. The CDR3 nucleotides are TGTGCCACCTCCCCCCGGACAGGAAGAATCTCTGGGGCCAACGTCCTGACTTTC.

This clonotype was picked up many times. This chain connects TRBV29-1 to TRBJ1-2; 7 bases map to TRBD1. The V gene end was trimmed by 0 bases and the J gene end by 4 bases; junction bases not matched to a gene: 11. The CDR3 is 16 amino acids. The germline CDR1 and CDR2 sequences are SQVTM and ANQGSEA. The CDR3 DNA is TGCAGCGTTGAAGATTTCGCGGTCAGGGGGGTCTATGGCTACACCTTC. Its translation is CSVEDFAVRGVYGYTF. The full variable domain, in which reference TRBV29-1 and TRBJ1-2 provide the parts outside the CDR3, is SAVISQKPSRDICQRGTSLTIQCQVDSQVTMMFWYRQQPGQSLTLIATANQGSEATYESGFVIDKFPISRPNLTFSTLTVSNMSPEDSSIYLCSVEDFAVRGVYGYTFGSGTRLTVV.

This clonotype was recorded many times. The gene calls are TRBV5-1 and TRBJ2-3, with D perhaps TRBD1 or TRBD2 (6 bases each). The ends were cut back, 5 bases at V and 3 bases at J, with 13 bases in the middle. CDR1 is SGHRS, CDR2 YFSETQ, per germline. This CDR3 is built from 14 residues. The CDR3: CASSWGAETDTQYF. CDR3 nucleotide sequence: TGCGCCAGCAGTTGGGGGGCCGAGACAGATACGCAGTATTTT.

This clonotype was counted ten times or more. The rearrangement links TRBV7-2 to TRBJ2-6; D unresolved. The CDR3 runs to 13 residues. Germline V gene sequence: CDR1 SGHTA, CDR2 FQGNSA. With 5 bases removed from V and 0 bases from J, the gap between germline ends came to 2 bases. CDR3 protein: CASSPSGANVLTF. The CDR3 nucleotides are TGTGCCAGCAGCCCCTCTGGGGCCAACGTCCTGACTTTC. Full variable domain (remainder filled in from reference TRBV7-2 and TRBJ2-6): GAGVSQSPSNKVTEKGKDVELRCDPISGHTALYWYRQSLGQGLEFLIYFQGNSAPDKSGLPSDRFSAERTGGSVSTLTIQRTQQEDSAVYLCASSPSGANVLTFGAGSRLTVL.

The table lists this clonotype with many counts. The chain has TRBV9 and TRBJ2-5; D possibly uses TRBD1 or TRBD2 (5 bases each). CDR3 size: 14 residues. CDR1 is SGDLS, CDR2 YYNGEE, per germline. V lost 2 bases and J 2 bases, leaving 10 bases between the germline ends. DNA for the CDR3: TGTGCCAGCAGCGTCGGGACGGCTCAAGAGACCCAGTACTTC. As protein: CASSVGTAQETQYF.

The genes are TRBV6-1 and TRBJ2-4; TRBD1 matches 9 bases. This CDR3 has 14 residues. Trimming cost V 6 bases and J 7 bases; bases outside gene matches: 7. Germline values: CDR1 MNHNS, CDR2 SASEGT. Here the CDR3 DNA reads TGTGCCAGCAGCCTACAGGGGGCGGTGAACATTCAGTACTTC. It codes for CASSLQGAVNIQYF.